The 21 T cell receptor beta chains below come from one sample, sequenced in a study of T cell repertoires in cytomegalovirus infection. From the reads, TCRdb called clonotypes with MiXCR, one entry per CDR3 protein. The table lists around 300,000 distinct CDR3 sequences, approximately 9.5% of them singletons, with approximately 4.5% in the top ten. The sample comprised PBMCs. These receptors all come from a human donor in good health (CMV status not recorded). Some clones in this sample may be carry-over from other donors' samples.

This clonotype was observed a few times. CDR3 protein: CSAQDSEAFF. CDR3 coding DNA: TGCAGCGCCCAGGACAGTGAGGCTTTCTTT. This rearrangement joins TRBV29-1 to TRBJ1-1, with TRBD1 as a possible D gene (6 bases). This CDR3 has 10 residues. Germline V gene lookup returns CDR1 SQVTM and CDR2 ANQGSEA. Trimming took off 7 bases at V and 11 bases at J, with 14 bases between the two ends.

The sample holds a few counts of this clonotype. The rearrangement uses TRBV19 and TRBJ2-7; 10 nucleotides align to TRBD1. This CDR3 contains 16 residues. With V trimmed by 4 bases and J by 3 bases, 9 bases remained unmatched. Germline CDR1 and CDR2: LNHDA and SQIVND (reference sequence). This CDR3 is CASSRAPGTGDYEQYF. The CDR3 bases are TGTGCCAGTAGTAGAGCCCCCGGGACAGGGGACTACGAGCAGTACTTC.

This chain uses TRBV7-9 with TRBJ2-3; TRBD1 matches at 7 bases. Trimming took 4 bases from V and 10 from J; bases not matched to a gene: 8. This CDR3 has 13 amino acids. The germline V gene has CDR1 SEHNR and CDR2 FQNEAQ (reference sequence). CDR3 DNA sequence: TGTGCCAGCAGCTCCGAGGGGGCAGGGGCGCAGTATTTT. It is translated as CASSSEGAGAQYF.

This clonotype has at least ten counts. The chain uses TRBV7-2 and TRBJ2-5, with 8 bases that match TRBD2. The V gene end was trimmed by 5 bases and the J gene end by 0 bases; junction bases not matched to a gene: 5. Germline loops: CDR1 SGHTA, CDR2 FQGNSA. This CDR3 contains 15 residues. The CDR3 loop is CASSPIAGNQETQYF. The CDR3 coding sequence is TGTGCCAGCAGCCCTATAGCGGGGAACCAAGAGACCCAGTACTTC.

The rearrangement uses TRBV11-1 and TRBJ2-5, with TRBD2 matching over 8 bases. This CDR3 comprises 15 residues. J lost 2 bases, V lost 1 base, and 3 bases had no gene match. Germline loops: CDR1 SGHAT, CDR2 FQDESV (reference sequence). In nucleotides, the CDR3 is TGTGCCAGCAGCTTAGGCGGGGGGCAGCAAGAGACCCAGTACTTC. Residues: CASSLGGGQQETQYF.

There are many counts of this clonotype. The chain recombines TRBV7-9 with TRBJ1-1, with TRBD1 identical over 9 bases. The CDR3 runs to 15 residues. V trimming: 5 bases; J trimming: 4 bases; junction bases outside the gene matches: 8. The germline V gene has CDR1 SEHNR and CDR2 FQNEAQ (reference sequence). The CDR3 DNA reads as TGTGCCAGCAGCACAACAGGGGGCTGGGGCACTGAAGCTTTCTTT. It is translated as CASSTTGGWGTEAFF.

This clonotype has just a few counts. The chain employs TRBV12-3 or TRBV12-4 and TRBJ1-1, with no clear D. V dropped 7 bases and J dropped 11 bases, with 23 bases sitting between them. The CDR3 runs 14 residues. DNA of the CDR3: TGTGCCAGCACCATGGGATCGGGAGTGAGGGTCGCTTTCTTT. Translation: CASTMGSGVRVAFF.

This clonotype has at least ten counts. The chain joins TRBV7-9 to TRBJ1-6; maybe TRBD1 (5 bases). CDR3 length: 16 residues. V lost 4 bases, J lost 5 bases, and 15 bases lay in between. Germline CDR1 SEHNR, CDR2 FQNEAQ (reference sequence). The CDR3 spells CASSSPTALNNSPLHF. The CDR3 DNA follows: TGTGCCAGCAGCTCCCCGACAGCCTTAAATAATTCACCCCTCCACTTT.

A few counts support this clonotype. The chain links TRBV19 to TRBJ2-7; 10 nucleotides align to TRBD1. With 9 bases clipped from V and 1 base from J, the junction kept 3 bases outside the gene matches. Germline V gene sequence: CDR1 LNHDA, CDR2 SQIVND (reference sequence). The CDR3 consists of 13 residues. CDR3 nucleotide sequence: TGTGCCAGCCGGGACAGGGGTTCCTACGAGCAGTACTTC. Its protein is CASRDRGSYEQYF. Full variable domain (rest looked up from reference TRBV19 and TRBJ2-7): DGGITQSPKYLFRKEGQNVTLSCEQNLNHDAMYWYRQDPGQGLRLIYYSQIVNDFQKGDIAEGYSVSREKKESFPLTVTSAQKNPTAFYLCASRDRGSYEQYFGPGTRLTVT.

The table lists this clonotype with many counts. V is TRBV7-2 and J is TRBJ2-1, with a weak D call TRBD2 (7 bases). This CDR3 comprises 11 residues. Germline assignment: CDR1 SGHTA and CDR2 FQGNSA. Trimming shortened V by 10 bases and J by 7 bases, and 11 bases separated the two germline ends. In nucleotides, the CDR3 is TGTGCCACCGGGGGGCTGAATGAGCAGTTCTTC. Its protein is CATGGLNEQFF.

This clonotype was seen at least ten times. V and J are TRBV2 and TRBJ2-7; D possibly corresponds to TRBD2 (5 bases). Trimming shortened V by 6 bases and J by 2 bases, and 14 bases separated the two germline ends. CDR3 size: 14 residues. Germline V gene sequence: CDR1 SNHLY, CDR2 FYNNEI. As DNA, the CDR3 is TGTGCCAGCAGGGTACTAGTTAACCCCTACGAGCAGTACTTC. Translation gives CASRVLVNPYEQYF. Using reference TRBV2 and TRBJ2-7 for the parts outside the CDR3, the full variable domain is EPEVTQTPSHQVTQMGQEVILRCVPISNHLYFYWYRQILGQKVEFLVSFYNNEISEKSEIFDDQFSVERPDGSNFTLKIRSTKLEDSAMYFCASRVLVNPYEQYFGPGTRLTVT.

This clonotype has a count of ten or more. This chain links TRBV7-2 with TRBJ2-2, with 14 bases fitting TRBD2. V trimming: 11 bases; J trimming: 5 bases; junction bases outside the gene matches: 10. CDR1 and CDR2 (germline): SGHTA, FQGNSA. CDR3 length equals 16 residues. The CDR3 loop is CACPTGLAGGTGELFF. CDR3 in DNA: TGTGCCTGCCCCACCGGACTAGCGGGAGGAACCGGGGAGCTGTTTTTT.

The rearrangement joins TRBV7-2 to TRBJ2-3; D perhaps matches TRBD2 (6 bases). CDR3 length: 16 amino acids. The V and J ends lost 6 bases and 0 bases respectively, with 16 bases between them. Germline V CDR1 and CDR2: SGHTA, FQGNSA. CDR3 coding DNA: TGTGCCAGCAGTTCCGCCGGGAGATGGAGCACAGATACGCAGTATTTT. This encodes CASSSAGRWSTDTQYF.

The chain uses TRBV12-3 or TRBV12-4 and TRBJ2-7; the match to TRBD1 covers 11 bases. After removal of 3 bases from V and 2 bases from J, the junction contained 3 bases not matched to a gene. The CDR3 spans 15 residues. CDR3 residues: CASSFSDRGPYEQYF. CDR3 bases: TGTGCCAGCAGTTTTTCGGACAGGGGGCCCTACGAGCAGTACTTC.

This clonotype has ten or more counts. The CDR3 loop is CASSRDSEGTGELFF. CDR3 coding DNA: TGTGCCAGCAGCCGGGACAGTGAGGGCACCGGGGAGCTGTTTTTT. This chain connects TRBV4-2 to TRBJ2-2; 7 bases match TRBD1. With V trimmed by 4 bases and J by 4 bases, 6 bases remained unmatched. The CDR3 extends over 15 amino acids. Per germline, CDR1 LGHNA and CDR2 YNFKEQ.

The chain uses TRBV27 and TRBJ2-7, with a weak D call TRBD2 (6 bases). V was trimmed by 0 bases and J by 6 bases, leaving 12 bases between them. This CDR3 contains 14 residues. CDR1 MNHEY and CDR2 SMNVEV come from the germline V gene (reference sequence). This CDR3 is CASSLSNGRSEQYF. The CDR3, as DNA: TGTGCCAGCAGTTTATCGAACGGGAGAAGCGAGCAGTACTTC.

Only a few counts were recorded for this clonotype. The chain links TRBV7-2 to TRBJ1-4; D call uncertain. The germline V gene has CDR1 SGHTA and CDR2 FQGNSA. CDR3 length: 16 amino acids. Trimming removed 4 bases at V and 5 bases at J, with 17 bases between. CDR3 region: CASSYGRPRGNEKLFF. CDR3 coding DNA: TGTGCCAGCAGCTATGGACGTCCCCGAGGGAATGAAAAACTGTTTTTT.

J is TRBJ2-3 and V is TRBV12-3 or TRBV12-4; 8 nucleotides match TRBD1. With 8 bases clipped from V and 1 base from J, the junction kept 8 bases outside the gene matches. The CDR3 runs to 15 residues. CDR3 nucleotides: TGTGCCAGCGGACGGGGACAGGCAGGCACAGATACGCAGTATTTT. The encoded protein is CASGRGQAGTDTQYF.

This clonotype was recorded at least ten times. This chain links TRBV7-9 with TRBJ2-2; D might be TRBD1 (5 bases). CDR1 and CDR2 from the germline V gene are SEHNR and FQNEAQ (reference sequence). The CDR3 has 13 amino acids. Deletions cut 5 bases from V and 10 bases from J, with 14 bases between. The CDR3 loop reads CASSPPTDPELFF. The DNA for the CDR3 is TGTGCCAGCAGCCCTCCGACAGACCCGGAGCTGTTTTTT.

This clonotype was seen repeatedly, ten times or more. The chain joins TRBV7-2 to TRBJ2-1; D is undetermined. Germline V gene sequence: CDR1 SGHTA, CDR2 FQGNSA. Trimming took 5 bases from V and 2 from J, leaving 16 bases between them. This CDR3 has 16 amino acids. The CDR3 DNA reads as TGTGCCAGCAGCCTAACCATCGACCCAGCCTACAATGAGCAGTTCTTC. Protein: CASSLTIDPAYNEQFF.

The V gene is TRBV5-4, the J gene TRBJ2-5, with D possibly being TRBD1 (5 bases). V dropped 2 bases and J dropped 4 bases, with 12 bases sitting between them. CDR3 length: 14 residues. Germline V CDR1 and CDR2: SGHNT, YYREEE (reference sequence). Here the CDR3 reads CASSLRQTRETQYF. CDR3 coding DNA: TGTGCCAGCAGCTTAAGACAGACAAGAGAGACCCAGTACTTC. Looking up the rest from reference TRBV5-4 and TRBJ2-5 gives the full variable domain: ETGVTQSPTHLIKTRGQQVTLRCSSQSGHNTVSWYQQALGQGPQFIFQYYREEENGRGNFPPRFSGLQFPNYSSELNVNALELDDSALYLCASSLRQTRETQYFGPGTRLLVL.